This passage covers 9 T cell receptor beta chains from one sample sequenced in a study of blood T cell repertoires in COVID-19. Method: immunoSEQ multiplex PCR; TCRdb's copy keeps in-frame clones and lacks some. The repertoire includes just under 150,000 clones, more than 75% of them detected once, and over 8.5% sits in the top ten. The specimen sequenced was peripheral blood. Every receptor here comes from a woman between 50 and 59 years old with active or convalescent COVID-19.

The chain links TRBV19 to TRBJ1-5; weak D call: TRBD1 (5 bases). Trimming took 4 bases from V and 4 from J, leaving 14 bases between them. Germline V gene lookup returns CDR1 LNHDA and CDR2 SQIVND (reference sequence). CDR3 length: 15 amino acids. In DNA, the CDR3 is TGTGCCAGTAGTAGCCAGACAGTGGGGAATCAGCCCCAGCATTTT. The encoded protein is CASSSQTVGNQPQHF.

This rearrangement joins TRBV15 to TRBJ2-7, with 11 bases aligning to TRBD1. V lost 4 bases to trimming and J lost 2 bases; unmatched junction nucleotides: 1. CDR3 length equals 14 residues. The germline CDR1 and CDR2 sequences are LNHNV and YYDKDF (reference sequence). The chain's CDR3 is CATSMDRGPYEQYF. As DNA, the CDR3 is TGTGCCACCAGCATGGACAGGGGGCCCTACGAGCAGTACTTC.

The CDR3 reads CASSRRAGGQDTQYF. The CDR3, as DNA: TGTGCCAGCAGCAGGAGGGCCGGTGGCCAGGATACGCAGTATTTT. The gene calls are TRBV9 and TRBJ2-3; weak D call: TRBD2 (6 bases). Germline CDR1 and CDR2: SGDLS and YYNGEE. V lost 4 bases and J 6 bases, leaving 18 bases between the germline ends. The CDR3 extends over 15 amino acids.

V is TRBV19 and J is TRBJ1-1, with 8 bases identical to TRBD1. CDR1 and CDR2 (germline): LNHDA, SQIVND (reference sequence). The CDR3 consists of 14 residues. The trim removed 1 base at V and 4 bases at J, leaving 2 bases unmatched. In nucleotides, the CDR3 is TGTGCCAGTAGTATAGCAGGGGGCGGCACTGAAGCTTTCTTT. This translates into CASSIAGGGTEAFF.

Only one count was recorded for this clone. The chain employs TRBV9 and TRBJ1-2; 7 nucleotides line up with TRBD1. The CDR3 covers 15 residues. The V gene's germline CDR1 is SGDLS and CDR2 YYNGEE. The junction had 8 bases not matched to a gene; V was cut back by 2 bases and J by 4 bases. This chain's CDR3 is CASSVDRALIYGYTF. The CDR3 bases are TGTGCCAGCAGCGTCGACAGGGCGCTTATCTATGGCTACACCTTC. Using reference TRBV9 and TRBJ1-2 for the parts outside the CDR3, the full variable domain is DSGVTQTPKHLITATGQRVTLRCSPRSGDLSVYWYQQSLDQGLQFLIQYYNGEERAKGNILERFSAQQFPDLHSELNLSSLELGDSALYFCASSVDRALIYGYTFGSGTRLTVV.

This clone has just one count. V gene TRBV7-2 combines with J gene TRBJ1-4; 8 nucleotides align to TRBD1. Germline values: CDR1 SGHTA, CDR2 FQGNSA. V gave up 4 bases and J gave up 4 bases; unmatched junction bases: 5. This CDR3 is 15 amino acids long. This CDR3 is CASSSWTGINEKLFF. In DNA form, the CDR3 reads TGTGCCAGCAGCTCCTGGACAGGGATTAATGAAAAACTGTTTTTT.

V is TRBV6-5 and J is TRBJ1-4; D ambiguous. This CDR3 is built from 14 residues. V shed 0 bases and J shed 5 bases, with 7 bases lying between them. Germline-derived CDR1 and CDR2 are MNHEY and SVGAGI. DNA of the CDR3: TGTGCCAGCAGTTACTCCAACCTAAATGAAAAACTGTTTTTT. This codes for CASSYSNLNEKLFF.

The chain carries TRBV30 and TRBJ2-7; 8 bases line up with TRBD2. The CDR3 contains 14 residues. Germline CDR1 GTSNPN, CDR2 SVGIG (reference sequence). Trimming cost V 3 bases and J 1 base; bases outside gene matches: 5. CDR3 amino acids: CAWRSSGSSYEQYF. CDR3 coding DNA: TGTGCCTGGAGATCTAGCGGGTCTTCCTACGAGCAGTACTTC.

The chain uses TRBV2 and TRBJ1-1; possible D gene TRBD1, 5 bases. Germline-derived CDR1 and CDR2 are SNHLY and FYNNEI. Trimming pared 3 bases from V and 11 bases from J, leaving 16 bases between. The CDR3 sequence is 13 residues long. As DNA, the CDR3 is TGTGCCAGCAGTGATCAGGGCAAGGTTAGGGCTTTCTTT. Translation: CASSDQGKVRAFF.